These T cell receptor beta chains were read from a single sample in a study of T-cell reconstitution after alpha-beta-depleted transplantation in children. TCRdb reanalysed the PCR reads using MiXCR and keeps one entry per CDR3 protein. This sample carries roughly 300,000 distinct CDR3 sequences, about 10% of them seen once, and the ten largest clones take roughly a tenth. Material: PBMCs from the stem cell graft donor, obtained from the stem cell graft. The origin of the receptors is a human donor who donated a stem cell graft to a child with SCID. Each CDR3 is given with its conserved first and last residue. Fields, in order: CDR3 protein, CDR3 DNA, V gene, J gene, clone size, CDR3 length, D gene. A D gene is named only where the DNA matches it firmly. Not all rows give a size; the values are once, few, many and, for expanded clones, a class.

CDR3aa: CASSLVAGDYEQYF; CDR3nt: TGCGCCAGCAGCTTGGTAGCGGGGGACTACGAGCAGTACTTC; v_gene: TRBV5-1; j_gene: TRBJ2-7; abundance: few; len: 14; d_gene: TRBD2
CDR3aa: CATSTGATDTQYF; CDR3nt: TGTGCCACCTCGACAGGGGCGACAGATACGCAGTATTTT; v_gene: TRBV24-1; j_gene: TRBJ2-3; abundance: many; len: 13; d_gene: TRBD1
CDR3aa: CSARVASGDRADTQYF; CDR3nt: TGCAGTGCTAGAGTGGCTAGCGGGGATCGGGCAGATACGCAGTATTTT; v_gene: TRBV20-1; j_gene: TRBJ2-3; abundance: -; len: 16; d_gene: TRBD2
CDR3aa: CASSPLGARETQYF; CDR3nt: TGCGCCAGCAGCCCCCTGGGGGCACGCGAGACCCAGTACTTC; v_gene: TRBV5-1; j_gene: TRBJ2-5; abundance: many; len: 14; d_gene: -
CDR3aa: CASSLGPGSSYEQYF; CDR3nt: TGCGCCAGCAGCTTGGGTCCAGGAAGCTCCTACGAGCAGTACTTC; v_gene: TRBV5-1; j_gene: TRBJ2-7; abundance: many; len: 15; d_gene: -
CDR3aa: CATSRDRYSYEQYF; CDR3nt: TGTGCCACCAGCAGGGACAGGTACTCCTACGAGCAGTACTTC; v_gene: TRBV15; j_gene: TRBJ2-7; abundance: -; len: 14; d_gene: TRBD1
CDR3aa: CASSGGGLGEETQYF; CDR3nt: TGTGCCAGCAGCGGAGGGGGGCTTGGGGAAGAGACCCAGTACTTC; v_gene: TRBV12-3/TRBV12-4; j_gene: TRBJ2-5; abundance: many; len: 15; d_gene: -
CDR3aa: CSAKNRGGTDTQYF; CDR3nt: TGCAGTGCTAAAAATCGGGGGGGCACAGATACGCAGTATTTT; v_gene: TRBV20-1; j_gene: TRBJ2-3; abundance: few; len: 14; d_gene: TRBD2
CDR3aa: CATSPGRDYGYTF; CDR3nt: TGTGCCACCAGCCCGGGGCGGGACTATGGCTACACCTTC; v_gene: TRBV24-1; j_gene: TRBJ1-2; abundance: many; len: 13; d_gene: -
CDR3aa: CASSQGASAGEQFF; CDR3nt: TGCGCCAGCAGCCAAGGGGCTAGCGCCGGTGAGCAGTTCTTC; v_gene: TRBV4-1; j_gene: TRBJ2-1; abundance: -; len: 14; d_gene: -
CDR3aa: CASSHRPQETQYF; CDR3nt: TGTGCCAGCAGCCATCGGCCCCAAGAGACCCAGTACTTC; v_gene: TRBV12-3/TRBV12-4; j_gene: TRBJ2-5; abundance: few; len: 13; d_gene: -
CDR3aa: CASSDNWDRGRYEQYF; CDR3nt: TGTGCCAGCAGCGACAACTGGGACAGGGGGCGTTACGAGCAGTACTTC; v_gene: TRBV12-3/TRBV12-4; j_gene: TRBJ2-7; abundance: -; len: 16; d_gene: TRBD1
CDR3aa: CASSLTTGGETQYF; CDR3nt: TGTGCCAGCAGCTTAACGACAGGGGGAGAGACCCAGTACTTC; v_gene: TRBV11-2; j_gene: TRBJ2-5; abundance: few; len: 14; d_gene: TRBD1
CDR3aa: CSAPWTSGGYYNEQFF; CDR3nt: TGCAGTGCTCCCTGGACTAGCGGGGGGTACTACAATGAGCAGTTCTTC; v_gene: TRBV20-1; j_gene: TRBJ2-1; abundance: few; len: 16; d_gene: TRBD2
CDR3aa: CATTSGGTQYF; CDR3nt: TGTGCCACTACGAGCGGAGGTACGCAGTATTTT; v_gene: TRBV19; j_gene: TRBJ2-3; abundance: few; len: 11; d_gene: -
CDR3aa: CASGLTPGNSYNEQFF; CDR3nt: TGTGCTAGTGGTCTCACCCCCGGAAATTCCTACAATGAGCAGTTCTTC; v_gene: TRBV12-5; j_gene: TRBJ2-1; abundance: few; len: 16; d_gene: -
CDR3aa: CSARRQDSPLHF; CDR3nt: TGCAGTGCTAGGAGGCAAGATTCACCCCTCCACTTT; v_gene: TRBV20-1; j_gene: TRBJ1-6; abundance: few; len: 12; d_gene: -
CDR3aa: CASSPRQGGFEQYF; CDR3nt: TGTGCCAGCAGCCCCAGACAGGGGGGTTTCGAGCAGTACTTC; v_gene: TRBV9; j_gene: TRBJ2-7; abundance: -; len: 14; d_gene: TRBD1
CDR3aa: CASSLARLTGKEAFF; CDR3nt: TGTGCCAGCAGCTTAGCTAGATTGACAGGGAAAGAAGCTTTCTTT; v_gene: TRBV7-9; j_gene: TRBJ1-1; abundance: -; len: 15; d_gene: TRBD1
CDR3aa: CASSLETGQPQHF; CDR3nt: TGCGCCAGCAGCTTGGAAACAGGTCAGCCCCAGCATTTT; v_gene: TRBV5-1; j_gene: TRBJ1-5; abundance: many; len: 13; d_gene: -
CDR3aa: CASSFGTGDYEQYF; CDR3nt: TGTGCTAGCAGCTTCGGGACAGGGGACTACGAGCAGTACTTC; v_gene: TRBV7-7; j_gene: TRBJ2-7; abundance: few; len: 14; d_gene: TRBD1
CDR3aa: CASSYTDRGGTDTQYF; CDR3nt: TGCGCCAGCAGCTACACGGACAGGGGAGGCACAGATACGCAGTATTTT; v_gene: TRBV5-1; j_gene: TRBJ2-3; abundance: few; len: 16; d_gene: TRBD1
CDR3aa: CASTPGGLGTDTQYF; CDR3nt: TGTGCCAGCACTCCGGGGGGTCTCGGCACAGATACGCAGTATTTT; v_gene: TRBV2; j_gene: TRBJ2-3; abundance: few; len: 15; d_gene: TRBD2
CDR3aa: CASSIVGRTEAFF; CDR3nt: TGTGCCAGTAGTATAGTAGGACGCACTGAAGCTTTCTTT; v_gene: TRBV19; j_gene: TRBJ1-1; abundance: -; len: 13; d_gene: -
CDR3aa: CASSRGQTVTYNEQFF; CDR3nt: TGCGCCAGCAGCCGGGGACAGACGGTAACCTACAATGAGCAGTTCTTC; v_gene: TRBV5-1; j_gene: TRBJ2-1; abundance: many; len: 16; d_gene: TRBD1
CDR3aa: CASSPLGGVLDTQYF; CDR3nt: TGTGCCAGCAGCCCCCTCGGGGGAGTTCTGGATACGCAGTATTTT; v_gene: TRBV7-9; j_gene: TRBJ2-3; abundance: -; len: 15; d_gene: -
CDR3aa: CASRSPGELFF; CDR3nt: TGTGCCAGCAGGTCCCCCGGGGAGCTGTTTTTT; v_gene: TRBV12-3/TRBV12-4; j_gene: TRBJ2-2; abundance: many; len: 11; d_gene: -
CDR3aa: CASSSPRKDYGYTF; CDR3nt: TGTGCCAGCAGCTCGCCCAGGAAAGACTATGGCTACACCTTC; v_gene: TRBV5-6; j_gene: TRBJ1-2; abundance: -; len: 14; d_gene: -
CDR3aa: CASSVGSTGGMETQYF; CDR3nt: TGTGCCAGCAGCGTAGGTTCGACGGGGGGGATGGAGACCCAGTACTTC; v_gene: TRBV9; j_gene: TRBJ2-5; abundance: few; len: 16; d_gene: TRBD2
CDR3aa: CAISGGGNYGYTF; CDR3nt: TGTGCCATCAGTGGGGGAGGGAACTATGGCTACACCTTC; v_gene: TRBV10-3; j_gene: TRBJ1-2; abundance: -; len: 13; d_gene: -
CDR3aa: CSVEDPTYNEQFF; CDR3nt: TGCAGCGTTGAAGATCCCACCTACAATGAGCAGTTCTTC; v_gene: TRBV29-1; j_gene: TRBJ2-1; abundance: -; len: 13; d_gene: -
CDR3aa: CASSTGPLRDTQYF; CDR3nt: TGTGCCAGCAGTACGGGTCCCCTCCGAGATACGCAGTATTTT; v_gene: TRBV6-1; j_gene: TRBJ2-3; abundance: few; len: 14; d_gene: -
CDR3aa: CASSLAGVANTGELFF; CDR3nt: TGCGCCAGCAGCTTGGCCGGGGTGGCGAACACCGGGGAGCTGTTTTTT; v_gene: TRBV5-1; j_gene: TRBJ2-2; abundance: -; len: 16; d_gene: -
CDR3aa: CASSGASGVGNQPQHF; CDR3nt: TGTGCCAGCAGTGGGGCCTCAGGGGTGGGCAATCAGCCCCAGCATTTT; v_gene: TRBV6-1; j_gene: TRBJ1-5; abundance: -; len: 16; d_gene: -
CDR3aa: CASSPGGLAGGLAGELFF; CDR3nt: TGTGCCAGCAGCCCCGGGGGACTAGCGGGGGGGTTGGCCGGGGAGCTGTTTTTT; v_gene: TRBV11-2; j_gene: TRBJ2-2; abundance: many; len: 18; d_gene: TRBD2
CDR3aa: CASSLGDPGQGSIYEQHF; CDR3nt: TGTGCCAGCAGCTTAGGGGATCCGGGACAGGGGTCGATCTACGAGCAGCACTTC; v_gene: TRBV11-1; j_gene: TRBJ2-7; abundance: -; len: 18; d_gene: TRBD1
CDR3aa: CASSVQGARTGELFF; CDR3nt: TGCGCCAGCAGCGTACAGGGGGCGCGGACCGGGGAGCTGTTTTTT; v_gene: TRBV5-1; j_gene: TRBJ2-2; abundance: few; len: 15; d_gene: TRBD1
CDR3aa: CASSYSLARNTEAFF; CDR3nt: TGTGCCAGCAGTTACTCGCTGGCCCGGAACACTGAAGCTTTCTTT; v_gene: TRBV6-5; j_gene: TRBJ1-1; abundance: -; len: 15; d_gene: -
CDR3aa: CASSGDRGTGELFF; CDR3nt: TGTGCCAGCAGCGGGGACAGGGGAACCGGGGAGCTGTTTTTT; v_gene: TRBV2; j_gene: TRBJ2-2; abundance: few; len: 14; d_gene: TRBD1
CDR3aa: CSVSRTSLISGEQYF; CDR3nt: TGCAGCGTGAGCCGGACTAGCCTGATTTCGGGTGAGCAGTACTTC; v_gene: TRBV29-1; j_gene: TRBJ2-7; abundance: -; len: 15; d_gene: TRBD2
CDR3aa: CASSLTRDRVSPLHF; CDR3nt: TGTGCCAGCAGCCTTACTCGGGACAGGGTATCCCCCCTCCACTTT; v_gene: TRBV11-2; j_gene: TRBJ1-6; abundance: -; len: 15; d_gene: TRBD1